This TCR beta chain was sequenced for a study of identical twins' blood T cells (dated by TCRdb to 2012 to 2015). The study in broad terms: The approximately 12 libraries, six for the alpha chain and six for the beta chain, together yielded around 48 million Illumina reads. Using next-generation sequencing, the study compared the TCR alpha and beta chain repertoires of three pairs of monozygous twins to assess how genetics influences repertoire formation.

CDR1 and CDR2 are read off the germline V gene as KGHSH and LQKENI. V is reduced by 2 bases and J by 3 bases, leaving a spacing of 13 bases between them. The CDR3 numbers 15 residues from cysteine through phenylalanine. The read is trimmed to its CDR3 DNA, 45 bases read in frame from base 1. Remarks on this clonotype: The target of this receptor is not known. Base qualities were left out, and no much larger clone turns up one base away.

The method behind the library was 5' RACE. TCRdb records Illumina Genome Analyzer IIx as the sequencer. RNA-based TCR cDNA libraries were prepared by a previously described protocol with several modifications. To prevent cross-contamination, barcodes specific to each sample were added to both ends of every TCR cDNA library during cDNA synthesis and amplification. In the paper's pipeline: Between about 85,000 and nearly 550,000 clonotypes were identified per individual, with about 2.2 to 3.6 million CDR3-containing reads per library. Reads with improper barcode index combinations were discarded, and clonesets were then built for each library with the MiTCR software. During the assembly of CDR3 clonotypes by MiTCR, low-quality reads were filtered or rescued and PCR and sequencing errors were corrected. Artificial out-of-frame clonotypes were removed by being mapped to in-frame sequences, with one indel in the CDR3 allowed. Similarity of V and J gene usage between donors was measured as Jensen-Shannon divergence divided by mean entropy. TCRdb's own reprocessing of the public reads used fastp at Q25 and MiXCR and kept productive beta chains. Rows are unified per CDR3 protein, each entry keeping the most common DNA and genes. These V and J calls originate from TCRdb's pipeline instead of the authors' own analysis. For this sample there are hundreds of thousands of distinct CDR3 sequences; 28% appear just once. 5.5% to 6.5% of the sample goes to the ten largest clones.

Donors were six healthy women forming three monozygous twin pairs. All three twin pairs had been reared together and were thought likely to have met the same infectious agents and vaccines. TCR cDNA libraries were prepared from RNA that had been isolated from peripheral blood mononuclear cells. Beyond this particular receptor, the publication reports: Looking at the most abundant TCRbeta clonotypes, every donor had more CDR3 sequences in common with her twin than with unrelated donors. Validation by independent studies was stated to be required for the proposed role of the TCRalpha J segment in MHC recognition during thymic selection. The count of CDR3 clonotypes shared by two donors depended mainly on the product of the two donors' cloneset sizes, and twins did not clearly depart from this trend. V gene usage, even among non-selected out-of-frame TCRbeta clonotypes, was reported to be markedly more similar within twin pairs than between unrelated donors. Because the twins were reared together, environmental influences could not be excluded as an explanation for twin similarity.

The rearranged chain carries TRBV18 and TRBJ1-1, with the D segment identity uncertain. Sequenced: PBMCs. This clonotype was obtained from a woman aged 18-49 years in good health. CDR3 protein: CASSPGVMRYTEAFF. The DNA sequence is given as TGTGCCAGCTCACCAGGGGTGATGAGGTACACTGAAGCTTTCTTT.